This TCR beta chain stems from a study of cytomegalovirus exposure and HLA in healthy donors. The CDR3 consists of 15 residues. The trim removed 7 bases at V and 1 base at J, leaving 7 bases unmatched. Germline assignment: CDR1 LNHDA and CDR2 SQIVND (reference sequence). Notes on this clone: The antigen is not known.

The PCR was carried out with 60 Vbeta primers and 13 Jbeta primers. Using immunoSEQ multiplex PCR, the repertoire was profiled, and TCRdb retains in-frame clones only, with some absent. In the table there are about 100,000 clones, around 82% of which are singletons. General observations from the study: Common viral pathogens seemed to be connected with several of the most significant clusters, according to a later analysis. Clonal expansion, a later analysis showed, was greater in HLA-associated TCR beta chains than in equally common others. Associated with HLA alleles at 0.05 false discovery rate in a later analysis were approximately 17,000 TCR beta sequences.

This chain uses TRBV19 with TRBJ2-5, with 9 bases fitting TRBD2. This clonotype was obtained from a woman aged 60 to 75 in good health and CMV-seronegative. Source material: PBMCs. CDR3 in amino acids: CASMRAGGLQETQYF. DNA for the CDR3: TGTGCCAGTATGCGAGCGGGAGGACTCCAAGAGACCCAGTACTTC. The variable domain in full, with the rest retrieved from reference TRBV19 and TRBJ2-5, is DGGITQSPKYLFRKEGQNVTLSCEQNLNHDAMYWYRQDPGQGLRLIYYSQIVNDFQKGDIAEGYSVSREKKESFPLTVTSAQKNPTAFYLCASMRAGGLQETQYFGPGTRLLVL.